This T cell receptor beta chain was sequenced in a study of shared clonotypes between healthy human individuals. As for the study in general: Donors, aged 18 to 49, were two women and a few men.

In germline, CDR1 is MDHEN, CDR2 SYDVKM. The V end lost 6 bases, the J end lost 2 bases, and 19 bases lay between the germline ends. The CDR3 extends over 16 amino acids. There were no recent acute infections or vaccinations among the donors, who were healthy HIV-negative adults. From CD4+ cells came CD45RA+ naive and CD45RA-negative memory subsets. This table comes from immunoSEQ multiplex PCR, and its TCRdb copy is limited to in-frame clones, with some not included. The table shows some 200,000 clones, with roughly 93% occurring only once. The source is a woman in her thirties in good health. The sample comprised naive CD4+ T cells sorted from blood. Indicated subset: CD45RA+ positively selected. V and J are TRBV28 and TRBJ1-1, with a possible D match to TRBD1 (6 bases). The CDR3 nucleotides read TGTGCCAGCAGCCAGCTGGGGGCCGCAACAAACACTGAAGCTTTCTTT. Translating gives CASSQLGAATNTEAFF.